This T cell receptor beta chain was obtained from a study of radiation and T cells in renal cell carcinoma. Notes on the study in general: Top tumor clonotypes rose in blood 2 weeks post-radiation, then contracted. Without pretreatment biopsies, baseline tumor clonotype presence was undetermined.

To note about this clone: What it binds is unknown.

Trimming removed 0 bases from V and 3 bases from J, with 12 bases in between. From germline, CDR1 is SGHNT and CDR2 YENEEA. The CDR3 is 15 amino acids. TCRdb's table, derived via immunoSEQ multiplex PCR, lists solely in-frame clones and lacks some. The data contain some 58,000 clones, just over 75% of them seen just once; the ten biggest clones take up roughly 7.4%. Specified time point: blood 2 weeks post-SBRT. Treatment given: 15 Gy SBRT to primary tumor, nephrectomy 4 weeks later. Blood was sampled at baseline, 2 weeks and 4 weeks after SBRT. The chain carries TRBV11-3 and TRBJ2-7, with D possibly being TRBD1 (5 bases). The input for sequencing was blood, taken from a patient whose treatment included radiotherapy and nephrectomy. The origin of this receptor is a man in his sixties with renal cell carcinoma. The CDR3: CASSLDTGRGYEQYF. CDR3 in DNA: TGTGCCAGCAGCTTAGATACCGGTAGGGGCTACGAGCAGTACTTC.